These 8 T cell receptor beta chains came from one sample sequenced in a study of T cells after yellow fever vaccination. TCRdb re-called the 5' RACE reads through MiXCR, storing one row per CDR3 protein. Of about 69,000 distinct CDR3 sequences in the sample, approximately 6.2% were seen once. The source material was CD4+ T cells sorted from PBMCs, sampled approximately 15 days after the first yellow fever vaccination. These receptors came from a man between 18 and 35 years old who received the YFV17D yellow fever vaccine.

This clonotype showed up many times. The V and J genes are TRBV7-2 and TRBJ2-4; D possibly corresponds to TRBD1 (5 bases). Looked up from germline, CDR1 is SGHTA and CDR2 is FQGNSA. The CDR3 runs 12 residues. V was cut by 5 bases and J by 6 bases, with 8 bases left in between. The CDR3 loop is CASSSQGNIQYF. CDR3 sequence (DNA): TGTGCCAGCAGCAGCCAGGGAAACATTCAGTACTTC.

The chain combines TRBV14 with TRBJ1-1; the match to TRBD1 covers 7 bases. J gave up 3 bases and V 4 bases, and 5 bases lay outside the gene matches. The CDR3 contains 14 residues. Germline V gene lookup returns CDR1 SGHDN and CDR2 FVKESK. The CDR3 is CASSRAGGDTEAFF. CDR3 nucleotide sequence: TGTGCCAGCAGCCGGGCAGGGGGGGACACTGAAGCTTTCTTT.

This clonotype occurred many times. V and J are TRBV5-1 and TRBJ2-5, with D maybe TRBD1 (7 bases). Germline V gene lookup returns CDR1 SGHRS and CDR2 YFSETQ. The V end was cut by 3 bases, the J end by 2 bases, with 11 bases between. This CDR3 is 14 amino acids long. The CDR3 spells CASSSGDSQETQYF. CDR3 nucleotides: TGCGCCAGCAGCTCGGGGGACAGTCAAGAGACCCAGTACTTC.

This clonotype was recorded many times. The CDR3 nucleotides read TGCAGTGCTGCCAACGGCTACACCTTC. This codes for CSAANGYTF. The chain employs TRBV20-1 and TRBJ1-2; no firm D call. Germline values: CDR1 DFQATT, CDR2 SNEGSKA (reference sequence). V lost 5 bases to trimming and J lost 8 bases, with 6 bases between them. This CDR3 has 9 amino acids.

The chain links TRBV24-1 to TRBJ2-3, with D perhaps TRBD1 or TRBD2 (6 bases each). CDR3 length: 14 residues. In germline, CDR1 is KGHDR, CDR2 SFDVKD. V shed 5 bases and J shed 2 bases, with 10 bases lying between them. This CDR3 reads CATSGGADTDTQYF. The CDR3 region has the DNA TGTGCCACCAGTGGGGGGGCTGACACAGATACGCAGTATTTT.

This clonotype was recorded at least ten times. The chain is built from TRBV18 and TRBJ2-2; 7 bases agree with TRBD1. The trim removed 0 bases at V and 1 base at J, leaving 5 bases unmatched. This CDR3 region has 17 residues. Germline V CDR1 and CDR2: KGHSH, LQKENI. The chain's CDR3 is CASSPPSRQGNTGELFF. DNA of the CDR3: TGTGCCAGCTCACCACCCTCGAGACAGGGGAACACCGGGGAGCTGTTTTTT.

This clonotype showed up many times. The rearrangement links TRBV7-2 to TRBJ2-7; D call uncertain. The germline CDR1 and CDR2 sequences are SGHTA and FQGNSA. CDR3 length: 14 amino acids. Trimming removed 2 bases from V and 2 bases from J, with 10 bases in between. This CDR3 is CASSLSPPPYEQYF. The CDR3 region has the DNA TGTGCCAGCAGCTTATCACCGCCCCCCTACGAGCAGTACTTC.

This clonotype came up many times. This sequence joins TRBV5-1 and TRBJ2-5, with 7 bases aligning to TRBD1. This CDR3 region has 12 residues. V shed 5 bases, J shed 2 bases, and the junction held 0 bases outside the gene matches. CDR1 and CDR2 (germline): SGHRS, YFSETQ. The CDR3 DNA reads TGCGCCAGCAGACAGGGGCAAGAGACCCAGTACTTC. Translation gives CASRQGQETQYF.